This is a list of T cell receptor beta chains from one sample in a study of CD8+ T cells in alopecia areata. TCRdb's copy holds only in-frame clones and misses some; the assay was immunoSEQ multiplex PCR. The sample carries roughly 23,000 clones, roughly 52% recorded once. The sample consisted of NKG2D-high CD8+ T cells sorted from blood. The source is a human donor with alopecia areata. The CDR3 runs from the conserved cysteine through the conserved F or W. A D gene is named only where the DNA matches it firmly. Clone size is shown for a subset of rows, as once, few, many or a class of expanded clone.

J gene,clone size,V gene,D gene,CDR3 DNA,CDR3 protein
TRBJ2-7,few,TRBV9,.,TGTGCCAGCAGCGTAGGGGCAGGGAATCCCTACGAGCAGTACTTC,CASSVGAGNPYEQYF
TRBJ1-1,.,TRBV4-2,.,TGTGCCAGCAGCCAAGAGCAGGGAGGGTTCGGGAACACTGAAGCTTTCTTT,CASSQEQGGFGNTEAFF
TRBJ2-6,.,TRBV27,.,TGTGCCAGCAGTTTATCGTTTGGGGCCAACGTCCTGACTTTC,CASSLSFGANVLTF
TRBJ1-4,.,TRBV28,.,TGTGCCAGCAGTCCTATAGGGAGCACTAATGAAAAACTGTTTTTT,CASSPIGSTNEKLFF
TRBJ1-1,.,TRBV13,.,TGTGCCAGCAGCTCGACCCTAACACCAGGTGACCGGTGGAACACTGAAGCTTTCTTT,CASSSTLTPGDRWNTEAFF
TRBJ2-1,few,TRBV7-9,TRBD2,TGTGCCTCGACAGCGGGAAGCGATCATGAGCAGTTCTTC,CASTAGSDHEQFF
TRBJ2-1,few,TRBV5-1,.,TGCGCCAGCAGCTTGGTGTACCCCCATGAGCAGTTCTTC,CASSLVYPHEQFF
TRBJ2-1,few,TRBV7-2,.,TGTGCCAGCGTCTGCTGTGGACACCCAGGGATCAATGAGCAGTTCTTC,CASVCCGHPGINEQFF
TRBJ2-1,.,TRBV19,TRBD2,TGTGCCAGTCGACTAGCGGGAGGGCTAGAGCAGTTCTTC,CASRLAGGLEQFF
TRBJ2-7,few,TRBV27,.,TGTGCCAGCATGCCGTCTGAACCCTACGAGCAGTACTTC,CASMPSEPYEQYF
TRBJ2-1,.,TRBV7-8,.,TGTGCCAGCAGCCGATTTACCCCTGGCAATGAGCAGTTCTTC,CASSRFTPGNEQFF
TRBJ1-1,.,TRBV5-6,.,TGTGCCAGCCAACCGACAGCCGTTAACACTGAAGCTTTCTTT,CASQPTAVNTEAFF
TRBJ1-1,.,TRBV4-1,.,TGCGCCAGCAGCCAAGGACGGGAACAGGGCCGCACTGAAGCTTTCTTT,CASSQGREQGRTEAFF
TRBJ2-7,.,TRBV9,TRBD1,TGTGCCAGCAGCGTAGAAGGACAGGGGAACGAGCAGTACTTC,CASSVEGQGNEQYF
TRBJ2-7,.,TRBV5-6,TRBD2,TGTGCCAGCAGGAATAGCGGGAGGTCATCCTACGAGCAGTACTTC,CASRNSGRSSYEQYF
TRBJ2-7,few,TRBV28,TRBD2,TGTGCCAGCAGTTTACTTTTAGCGGGAGGGGGTATCGAATCCTACGAGCAGTACTTC,CASSLLLAGGGIESYEQYF
TRBJ2-1,.,TRBV27,TRBD2,TGTGCCAGCAGTCCCGGGGGGGGCGGGAGCTCCTACAATGAGCAGTTCTTC,CASSPGGGGSSYNEQFF
TRBJ2-3,few,TRBV6-5,TRBD2,TGTGCCAGCAGTTCCGGGACTAGTAGAGATACGCAGTATTTT,CASSSGTSRDTQYF
TRBJ2-1,few,TRBV13,.,TGTGCCAGCAGCTCCCTGGGGGATGAGCAGTTCTTC,CASSSLGDEQFF
TRBJ2-1,.,TRBV19,TRBD2,TGTGCCAGTACCCTACGGACTAGCGGGTTGAACGATGAGCAGTTCTTC,CASTLRTSGLNDEQFF
TRBJ2-3,few,TRBV7-2,.,TGTGCCAGCAGCTTAGGTCTGGGGGGCACAGATACGCAGTATTTT,CASSLGLGGTDTQYF
TRBJ2-1,.,TRBV18,.,TGTGCCAGCTCACCGGCCGACAGCTATGAGCAGTTCTTC,CASSPADSYEQFF
TRBJ2-5,.,TRBV27,TRBD1,TGTGCCAGCAGTCCAGGACAGGGCGCGGAGACCCAGTACTTC,CASSPGQGAETQYF
TRBJ2-5,few,TRBV21-1,.,TGTGCCAGCAGGGTTCCCGGGACTAGCGGAAGAGAGACCCAGTACTTC,CASRVPGTSGRETQYF
TRBJ2-4,.,TRBV19,.,TGTGCCAGTAGTATTGGAAGGGTTTCCAAAAACATTCAGTACTTC,CASSIGRVSKNIQYF
TRBJ2-1,.,TRBV20-1,.,TGCAGTGCTAGAGATAAAGAGCAGTTCTTC,CSARDKEQFF
TRBJ2-3,.,TRBV2,.,TGTGCCAGCGGAGGCCGACTTCCAGATACGCAGTATTTT,CASGGRLPDTQYF
TRBJ2-2,.,TRBV27,.,TGTGCCAGCACCTCCGGGGGGCCGGGCGGGGAGCTGTTTTTT,CASTSGGPGGELFF
TRBJ2-5,.,TRBV28,TRBD2,TGTGCCAGCAGTTTTTCGACTAGCGGGAGCGAGACCCAGTACTTC,CASSFSTSGSETQYF
TRBJ2-1,few,TRBV28,.,TGTGCCAGCAGCCACGACTCGTACACCTACAATGAGCAGTTCTTC,CASSHDSYTYNEQFF
TRBJ2-3,few,TRBV7-8,TRBD2,TGTGCCAGCAGCTTAAGAGCGGGAGGGGATACGCAGTATTTT,CASSLRAGGDTQYF
TRBJ1-4,few,TRBV29-1,.,TGCAGCGTCTTAACTAATGAAAAACTGTTTTTT,CSVLTNEKLFF
TRBJ2-7,.,TRBV13,.,TGTGCCAGCAGACTTGGAGCCTACGAGCAGTACTTC,CASRLGAYEQYF
TRBJ2-1,once,TRBV15,TRBD2,TGTGCCACCAGCAGAGATCTGAAGAAACTAGCGGGCCCTATTAGTGGTGAGCAGTTCTTC,CATSRDLKKLAGPISGEQFF
TRBJ1-1,.,TRBV18,.,TGTGCCAGCTCATCGGCGAGGGGACACACTGAAGCTTTCTTT,CASSSARGHTEAFF
TRBJ2-1,.,TRBV28,TRBD2,TGTGCCAGCAGGAGCCCTAGGGACTATAGCTCTGTCCAGTTCTTC,CASRSPRDYSSVQFF
TRBJ1-1,.,TRBV27,TRBD1,TGTGCCAGCAGTTTAGCCGGGACAGGAAGCCGAGCTTTCTTT,CASSLAGTGSRAFF
TRBJ2-1,.,TRBV7-6,.,TGTGCCAGCAGCTTAGCCTTCGTCCGGGATGAGCAGTTCTTC,CASSLAFVRDEQFF
TRBJ2-7,.,TRBV5-6,.,TGTGCCAGCAGCCCCCGTGGAGGAATGACCTACGAGCAGTACTTC,CASSPRGGMTYEQYF
TRBJ2-2,.,TRBV2,.,TGTGCCAGCAGACTTATCGGGAGTTTAGACTGGAACACCGGGGAGCTGTTTTTT,CASRLIGSLDWNTGELFF
TRBJ2-7,once,TRBV15,.,TGTGCCACCAGCAGACCTGACTCATCCTACGAGCAGTACTTC,CATSRPDSSYEQYF
TRBJ2-1,few,TRBV29-1,.,TGCAGCGTTGAGCTTAGGGACAATGAGCAGTTCTTC,CSVELRDNEQFF
TRBJ2-3,.,TRBV7-3,.,TGTGCCAGCAGCTTAAGGCGACAAGATACGCAGTATTTT,CASSLRRQDTQYF
TRBJ1-1,.,TRBV28,.,TGTGCCAGCAGTTTAACTCGGGGGAGCACTGAAGCTTTCTTT,CASSLTRGSTEAFF
TRBJ2-7,.,TRBV27,.,TGTGCCAGCAGTAACGAGGGGACACGAAGGGAGCAGTACTTC,CASSNEGTRREQYF
TRBJ2-3,.,TRBV25-1,.,TGTGCCAGCAGTGACCATTTTGCTAGCACAGATACGCAGTATTTT,CASSDHFASTDTQYF
TRBJ1-1,medium-sized,TRBV19,.,TGTGCCAGTAGTATCCCTTTTTCCGGGACAGAAGCTTTCTTT,CASSIPFSGTEAFF
TRBJ2-1,few,TRBV28,TRBD2,TGTGCCAGCAGTCTAACCGGGACTAGCTACAATGAGCAGTTCTTC,CASSLTGTSYNEQFF
TRBJ2-1,once,TRBV5-6,TRBD2,TGTGCCAGCAGCTTTTTTAGCGGGAGATCCGTCAATGAGCAGTTCTTC,CASSFFSGRSVNEQFF
TRBJ2-2,few,TRBV29-1,.,TGCAGCGTCAGGTACACCGGGGAGCTGTTTTTT,CSVRYTGELFF
TRBJ2-7,.,TRBV28,.,TGTGCCAGCAGTACTCCGAGATTCTCCTACGAGCAGTACTTC,CASSTPRFSYEQYF
TRBJ2-2,.,TRBV2,.,TGTGCCAGCACCGCGCCCGGGGAGCTGTTTTTT,CASTAPGELFF
TRBJ1-1,.,TRBV30,TRBD1,TGTGCCTGGGACGGGACAGGGGATGAAGCTTTCTTT,CAWDGTGDEAFF
TRBJ2-7,.,TRBV25-1,.,TGTGCCAGCAGTGACAGCTACGAGCAGTACTTC,CASSDSYEQYF
TRBJ2-5,.,TRBV6-5,.,TGTGCCAGCAGCCCCCCTTGGGGGGAGCAGTACTTC,CASSPPWGEQYF
TRBJ2-7,.,TRBV28,TRBD2,TGTGCCAGCAAGGGACTAGCGGAGTACGAGCAGTACTTC,CASKGLAEYEQYF
TRBJ2-1,.,TRBV27,.,TGTGCCAGCAGTTTATTGGCGGGAACCTACAATGAGCAGTTCTTC,CASSLLAGTYNEQFF
TRBJ1-1,.,TRBV29-1,.,TGCAGCGTCGCAACACTTGAAGCTTTCTTT,CSVATLEAFF